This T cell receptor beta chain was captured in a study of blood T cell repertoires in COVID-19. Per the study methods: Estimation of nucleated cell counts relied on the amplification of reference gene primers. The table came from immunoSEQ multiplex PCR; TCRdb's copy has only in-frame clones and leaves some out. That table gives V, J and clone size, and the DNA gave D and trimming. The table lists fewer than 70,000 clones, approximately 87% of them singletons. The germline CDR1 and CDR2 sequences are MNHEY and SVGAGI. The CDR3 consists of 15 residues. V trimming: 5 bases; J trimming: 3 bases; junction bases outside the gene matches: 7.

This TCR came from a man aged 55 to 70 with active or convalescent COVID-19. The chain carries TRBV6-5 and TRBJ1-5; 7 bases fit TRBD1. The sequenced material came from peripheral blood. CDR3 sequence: CASSRQKGANQPQHF. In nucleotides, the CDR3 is TGTGCCAGCAGTCGACAGAAGGGGGCCAATCAGCCCCAGCATTTT.